This T cell receptor (beta chain) was recovered during a study of yellow fever vaccine responses in identical twins. TCRdb independently ran MiXCR on the RT-PCR reads; one entry per CDR3 protein. The sample includes about 13,000 distinct CDR3 sequences, 70% to 90% of them seen just once. The CDR3 has 11 residues. Germline V gene data show CDR1 as MNHEY and CDR2 as SVGEGT. V shed 6 bases and J shed 10 bases, with 10 bases lying between them. This receptor was obtained from a woman younger than 35 who received the yellow fever vaccine. The source material was T cells from blood (PBMCs), unsorted or a sorted subset (not recorded which), sampled before or after yellow fever vaccination (not recorded which). The chain recombines TRBV6-2 or TRBV6-3 with TRBJ2-1; D is possibly TRBD1 or TRBD2 (5 bases each). The CDR3 spells CASSPGTEQFF. Here the CDR3 DNA reads TGTGCCAGCAGCCCCGGGACCGAGCAGTTCTTC.